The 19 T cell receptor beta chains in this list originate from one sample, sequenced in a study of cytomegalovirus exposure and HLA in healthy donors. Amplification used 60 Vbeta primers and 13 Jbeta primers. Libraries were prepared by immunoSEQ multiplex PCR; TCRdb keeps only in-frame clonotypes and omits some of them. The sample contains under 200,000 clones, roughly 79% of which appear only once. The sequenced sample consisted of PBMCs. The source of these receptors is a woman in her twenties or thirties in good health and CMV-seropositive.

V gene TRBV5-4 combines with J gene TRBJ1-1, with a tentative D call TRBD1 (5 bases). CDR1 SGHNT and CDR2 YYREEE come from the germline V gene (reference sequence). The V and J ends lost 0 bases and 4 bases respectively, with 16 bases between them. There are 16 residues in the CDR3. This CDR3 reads CASSLGSRVESTEAFF. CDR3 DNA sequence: TGTGCCAGCAGCTTGGGATCCAGGGTAGAGAGCACTGAAGCTTTCTTT.

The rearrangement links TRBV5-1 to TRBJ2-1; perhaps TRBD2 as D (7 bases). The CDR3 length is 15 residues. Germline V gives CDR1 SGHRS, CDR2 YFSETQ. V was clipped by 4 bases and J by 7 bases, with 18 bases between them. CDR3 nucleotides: TGCGCCAGCAGCCACAATGGGGGGGCAGAGAATGAGCAGTTCTTC. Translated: CASSHNGGAENEQFF.

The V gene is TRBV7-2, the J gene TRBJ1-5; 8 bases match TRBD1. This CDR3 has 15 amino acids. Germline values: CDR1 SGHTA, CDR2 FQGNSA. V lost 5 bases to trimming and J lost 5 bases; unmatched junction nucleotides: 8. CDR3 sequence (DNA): TGTGCCAGCAGCCCCCGAGCAGGGGGCGATCAGCCCCAGCATTTT. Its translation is CASSPRAGGDQPQHF.

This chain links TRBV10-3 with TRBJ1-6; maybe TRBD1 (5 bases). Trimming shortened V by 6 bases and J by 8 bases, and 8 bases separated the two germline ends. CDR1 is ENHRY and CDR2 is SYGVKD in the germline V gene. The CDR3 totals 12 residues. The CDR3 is CAIRGGDSPLHF. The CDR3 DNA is TGTGCCATCAGGGGGGGGGATTCACCCCTCCACTTT.

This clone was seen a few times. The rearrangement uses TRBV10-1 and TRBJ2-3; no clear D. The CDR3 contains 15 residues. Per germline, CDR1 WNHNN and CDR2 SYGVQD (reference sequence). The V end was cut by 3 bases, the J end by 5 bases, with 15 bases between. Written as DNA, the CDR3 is TGCGCCAGCAGTGATCGGCGGAGTGAGTTAGATACGCAGTATTTT. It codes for CASSDRRSELDTQYF.

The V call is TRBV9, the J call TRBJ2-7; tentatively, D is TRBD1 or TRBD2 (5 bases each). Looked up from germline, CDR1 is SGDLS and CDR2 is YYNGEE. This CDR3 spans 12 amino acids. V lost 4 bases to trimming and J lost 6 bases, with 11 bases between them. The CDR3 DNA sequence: TGTGCCAGCAGCATAGGGGCGGGCGAGCAGTACTTC. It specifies CASSIGAGEQYF.

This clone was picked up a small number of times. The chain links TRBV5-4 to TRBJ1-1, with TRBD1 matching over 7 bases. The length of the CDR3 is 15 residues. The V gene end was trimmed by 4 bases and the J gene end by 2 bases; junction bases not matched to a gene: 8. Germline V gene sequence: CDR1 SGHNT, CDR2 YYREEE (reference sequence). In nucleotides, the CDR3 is TGTGCCAGCAGCGGAAAGGGACAGCACAACACTGAAGCTTTCTTT. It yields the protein CASSGKGQHNTEAFF.

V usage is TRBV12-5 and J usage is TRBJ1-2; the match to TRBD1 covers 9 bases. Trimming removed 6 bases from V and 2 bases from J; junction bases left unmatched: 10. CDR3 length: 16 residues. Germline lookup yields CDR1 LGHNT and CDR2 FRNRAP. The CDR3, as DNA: TGTGCTAGTGGCTTTTCAACACAGGGGGCCAACTATGGCTACACCTTC. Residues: CASGFSTQGANYGYTF.

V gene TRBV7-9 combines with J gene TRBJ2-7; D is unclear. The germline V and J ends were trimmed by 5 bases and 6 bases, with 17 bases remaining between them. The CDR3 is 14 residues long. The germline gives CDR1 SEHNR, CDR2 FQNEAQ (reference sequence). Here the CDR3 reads CASSQTSRILEQYF. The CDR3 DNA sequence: TGTGCCAGCAGCCAAACTTCTAGGATTCTCGAGCAGTACTTC.

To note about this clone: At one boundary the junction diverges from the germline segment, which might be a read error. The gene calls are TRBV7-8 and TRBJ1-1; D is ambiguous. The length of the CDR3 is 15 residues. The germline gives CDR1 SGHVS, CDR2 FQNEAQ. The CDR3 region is CASSLATAGNTEAFF. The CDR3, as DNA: TGTGCCAGCAGCCTAGCTACGGCGGGTAACACTGAAGCTTTCTTT.

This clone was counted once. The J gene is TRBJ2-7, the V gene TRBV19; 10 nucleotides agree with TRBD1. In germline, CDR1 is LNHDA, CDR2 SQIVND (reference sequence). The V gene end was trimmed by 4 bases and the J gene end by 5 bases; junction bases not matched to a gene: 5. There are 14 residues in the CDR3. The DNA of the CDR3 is TGTGCCAGTAGTACCGGGACAGGGGTGGACGAGCAGTACTTC. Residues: CASSTGTGVDEQYF.

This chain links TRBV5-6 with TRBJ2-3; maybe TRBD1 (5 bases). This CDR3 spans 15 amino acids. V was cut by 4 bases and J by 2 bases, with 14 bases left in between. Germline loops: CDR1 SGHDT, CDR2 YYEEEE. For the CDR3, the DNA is TGTGCCAGCAGCGATATGACAGCTTTCACAGATACGCAGTATTTT. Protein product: CASSDMTAFTDTQYF.

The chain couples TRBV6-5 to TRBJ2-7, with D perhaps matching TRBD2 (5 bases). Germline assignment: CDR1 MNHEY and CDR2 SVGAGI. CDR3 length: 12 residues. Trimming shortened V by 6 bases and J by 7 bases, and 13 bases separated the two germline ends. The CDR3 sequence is CASSYDSGEQYF. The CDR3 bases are TGTGCCAGCAGCTATGACTCGGGAGAGCAGTACTTC.

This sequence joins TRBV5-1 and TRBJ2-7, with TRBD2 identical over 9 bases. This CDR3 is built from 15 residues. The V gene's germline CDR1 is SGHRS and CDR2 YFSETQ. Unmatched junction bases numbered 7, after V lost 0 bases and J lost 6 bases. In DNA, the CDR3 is TGCGCCAGCAGCTTGGTGGCTAGCGGGACGGCCGAGCAGTACTTC. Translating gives CASSLVASGTAEQYF.

The CDR3 region has the DNA TGTGCCAGCAGCGTAGATGCAGGGGGTCTTCTCGAGCAGTACTTC. It is translated as CASSVDAGGLLEQYF. This chain uses TRBV9 with TRBJ2-7; 7 bases are shared with TRBD1. This CDR3 comprises 15 residues. Germline loops: CDR1 SGDLS, CDR2 YYNGEE. Trimming took 0 bases from V and 6 from J; bases not matched to a gene: 9.

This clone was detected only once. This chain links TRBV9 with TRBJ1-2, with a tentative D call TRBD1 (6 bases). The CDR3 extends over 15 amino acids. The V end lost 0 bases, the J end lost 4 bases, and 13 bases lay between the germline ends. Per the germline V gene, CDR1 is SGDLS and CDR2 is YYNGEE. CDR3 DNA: TGTGCCAGCAGCGTAGATCCAGGGGTGGGCTATGGCTACACCTTC. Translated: CASSVDPGVGYGYTF.

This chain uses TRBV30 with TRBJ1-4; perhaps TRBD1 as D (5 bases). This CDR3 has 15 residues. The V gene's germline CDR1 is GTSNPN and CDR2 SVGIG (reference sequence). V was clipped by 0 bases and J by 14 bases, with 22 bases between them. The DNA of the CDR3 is TGTGCCTGGAGTGTATCGAGGGGTCCGGACGGGGGGCTGTTTTTT. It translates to CAWSVSRGPDGGLFF. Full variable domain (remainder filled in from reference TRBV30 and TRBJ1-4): SQTIHQWPATLVQPVGSPLSLECTVEGTSNPNLYWYRQAAGRGLQLLFYSVGIGQISSEVPQNLSASRPQDRQFILSSKKLLLSDSGFYLCAWSVSRGPDGGLFFGSGTQLSVL.

The CDR3 bases are TGCGCCAGCAGCCAGGAGTACAGGGGGAAGAGTGAAAAACTGTTTTTT. Amino acids: CASSQEYRGKSEKLFF. The chain recombines TRBV4-3 with TRBJ1-4; TRBD1 matches at 8 bases. This CDR3 contains 16 residues. CDR1 and CDR2 (germline): LGHNA, YSLEER. The trim removed 3 bases at V and 7 bases at J, leaving 10 bases unmatched.

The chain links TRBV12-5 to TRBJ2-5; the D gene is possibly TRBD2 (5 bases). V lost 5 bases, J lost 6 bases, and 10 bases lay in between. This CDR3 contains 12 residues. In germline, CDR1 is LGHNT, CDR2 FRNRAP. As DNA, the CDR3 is TGTGCTAGTGGTCTAGAGGGAAAGACCCAGTACTTC. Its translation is CASGLEGKTQYF.